A selection of T cell receptor beta chains follows, all from one sample in a study of T cell repertoires in cytomegalovirus infection. TCRdb analysed the reads with MiXCR anew, one entry per CDR3 protein. The sample holds 250,000 or so distinct CDR3 sequences, over 15% seen once. The specimen was CD8+ T cells from PBMCs. These receptors were taken from a human donor in good health (CMV status not recorded). Some clones in this sample may be carry-over from other donors' samples. Both conserved end residues are part of each CDR3. The order of the fields is V gene, clone size, J gene, D gene, CDR3 protein, CDR3 DNA. The D gene is left open where the match is weak. Part of the rows lack a size; the others show once, few, many or a class for expanded clones.

TRBV19	NA	TRBJ2-2	NA	CATTGSTGELFF	TGTGCCACCACAGGGAGCACCGGGGAGCTGTTTTTT
TRBV25-1	NA	TRBJ1-2	NA	CASSEYYVGKTANYGYTF	TGTGCCAGCAGTGAATATTACGTCGGGAAAACTGCTAACTATGGCTACACCTTC
TRBV29-1	few	TRBJ1-1	NA	CSVAIMNTEAFF	TGCAGCGTGGCCATAATGAACACTGAAGCTTTCTTT
TRBV15	few	TRBJ2-2	NA	CATRAGGENTGELFF	TGTGCCACCAGGGCAGGGGGGGAGAACACCGGGGAGCTGTTTTTT
TRBV6-1	NA	TRBJ2-3	NA	CASSELGLAVRDTQYF	TGTGCCAGCAGCGAATTGGGGTTAGCGGTCAGAGATACGCAGTATTTT
TRBV7-8	many	TRBJ2-2	NA	CASSLGGQGTGELFF	TGTGCCAGCAGCTTAGGAGGCCAGGGGACCGGGGAGCTGTTTTTT
TRBV20-1	NA	TRBJ1-4	NA	CSARDTQGIDLEKLFF	TGCAGTGCTAGAGATACCCAAGGGATTGACCTTGAAAAACTGTTTTTT
TRBV6-5	NA	TRBJ2-6	NA	CASSYGAPGANVLTF	TGTGCCAGCAGTTACGGCGCTCCTGGGGCCAACGTCCTGACTTTC
TRBV27	NA	TRBJ2-2	NA	CASSFGGTSNTGELFF	TGTGCCAGCAGTTTCGGCGGAACTAGCAACACCGGGGAGCTGTTTTTT
TRBV28	NA	TRBJ1-3	NA	CASSLNPSWLSGNTIYF	TGTGCCAGCAGTTTAAACCCCTCCTGGCTCTCTGGAAACACCATATATTTT
TRBV6-4	few	TRBJ2-1	TRBD2	CASSARGGVMYNEQFF	TGTGCCAGCAGTGCCCGTGGGGGGGTAATGTACAATGAGCAGTTCTTC
TRBV28	NA	TRBJ2-1	TRBD1	CASRTGTAPFF	TGTGCCAGCCGGACCGGGACAGCGCCGTTCTTC
TRBV6-2/TRBV6-3	many	TRBJ1-1	TRBD1	CATRPGQDYTEAFF	TGTGCCACCCGCCCGGGACAGGATTACACTGAAGCTTTCTTT
TRBV7-4	NA	TRBJ2-3	NA	CASSLGRSDLADTQYF	TGTGCCAGCAGCTTAGGGCGATCGGACCTAGCGGATACGCAGTATTTT
TRBV5-8	NA	TRBJ2-3	TRBD1	CASSPGTDFTDTQYF	TGTGCCAGCAGCCCGGGGACAGACTTTACAGATACGCAGTATTTT
TRBV7-9	NA	TRBJ2-1	NA	CASSLGLSEQFF	TGTGCCAGCAGCTTAGGCCTGTCGGAGCAGTTCTTC
TRBV2	many	TRBJ1-5	NA	CASTGGINGNQPQHF	TGTGCCAGCACTGGGGGTATTAATGGCAATCAGCCCCAGCATTTT
TRBV7-9	NA	TRBJ2-7	TRBD2	CASSSEERGAYEQYF	TGTGCCAGCAGCTCCGAAGAGCGGGGGGCCTACGAGCAGTACTTC
TRBV20-1	NA	TRBJ2-1	TRBD2	CSARGDSLAGDFYNEQFF	TGCAGTGCTAGAGGAGACAGCCTAGCGGGGGATTTTTACAATGAGCAGTTCTTC
TRBV20-1	few	TRBJ2-1	TRBD1	CSARDGDRESYNEQFF	TGCAGTGCTAGAGATGGAGACAGGGAATCCTACAATGAGCAGTTCTTC
TRBV2	NA	TRBJ2-7	NA	CASKTVDSYEQYF	TGTGCCAGCAAGACCGTGGACAGCTACGAGCAGTACTTC
TRBV6-4	NA	TRBJ1-1	NA	CARLRCSTEAFF	TGTGCCAGGCTCAGGTGTAGCACTGAAGCTTTCTTT
TRBV28	many	TRBJ2-7	NA	CASTRATRSYEQYF	TGTGCCAGCACTAGGGCCACCCGCTCCTACGAGCAGTACTTC
TRBV28	many	TRBJ2-2	NA	CASSRGQLGAGELFF	TGTGCCAGCAGCCGAGGACAGTTGGGAGCCGGGGAGCTGTTTTTT
TRBV5-5	NA	TRBJ2-7	NA	CASSFEPGSSYEQYF	TGTGCCAGCAGCTTTGAACCGGGGTCCTCCTACGAGCAGTACTTC
TRBV7-2	many	TRBJ2-1	TRBD2	CASSKDNPGTSGIQYEQFF	TGTGCCAGCAGCAAAGACAACCCCGGGACTAGCGGGATCCAGTATGAGCAGTTCTTC
TRBV7-9	NA	TRBJ1-1	NA	CASSPPGTPVSEAFF	TGTGCCAGCAGCCCTCCCGGGACACCGGTATCTGAAGCTTTCTTT
TRBV20-1	NA	TRBJ2-3	TRBD2	CSAPPGGTTDTQYF	TGCAGTGCTCCCCCCGGGGGGACCACAGATACGCAGTATTTT
TRBV7-2	NA	TRBJ1-5	NA	CASSSGIQPQHF	TGTGCCAGCAGCTCAGGGATTCAGCCCCAGCATTTT
TRBV3-1	NA	TRBJ2-5	NA	CASSQDGGRQETQYF	TGTGCCAGCAGCCAAGATGGGGGACGACAAGAGACCCAGTACTTC
TRBV6-2/TRBV6-3	NA	TRBJ1-1	NA	CASNWGAYTEAFF	TGTGCCAGCAACTGGGGGGCATACACTGAAGCTTTCTTT
TRBV7-3	many	TRBJ2-3	NA	CASSLTPGSTDTQYF	TGTGCCAGCAGCTTAACTCCAGGAAGCACAGATACGCAGTATTTT
TRBV6-1	NA	TRBJ1-1	NA	CASFSAWLEAFF	TGTGCCAGCTTTTCAGCCTGGCTGGAAGCTTTCTTT
TRBV12-3/TRBV12-4	few	TRBJ2-7	NA	CASSSRSRGDYEQYF	TGTGCCAGCAGTTCGCGGTCCCGGGGCGACTACGAGCAGTACTTC
TRBV4-1	NA	TRBJ2-3	TRBD2	CASSQVAGTQYF	TGCGCCAGCAGCCAAGTAGCGGGGACGCAGTATTTT
TRBV9	few	TRBJ2-1	NA	CASSVEGGDEQFF	TGTGCCAGCAGCGTAGAGGGTGGTGATGAGCAGTTCTTC
TRBV19	NA	TRBJ2-3	TRBD1	CASTTTGEVGDTQYF	TGTGCCAGTACCACGACAGGGGAGGTTGGAGATACGCAGTATTTT
TRBV6-2/TRBV6-3	NA	TRBJ1-2	NA	CASSYEGNYGYTF	TGTGCCAGCAGTTACGAAGGGAACTATGGCTACACCTTC
TRBV7-9	many	TRBJ2-1	NA	CASSLGAHNEQFF	TGTGCCAGCAGCTTAGGAGCTCACAATGAGCAGTTCTTC
TRBV7-8	many	TRBJ2-3	NA	CASSLVLPAADTQYF	TGTGCCAGCAGCTTAGTACTTCCCGCCGCAGATACGCAGTATTTT
TRBV5-6	NA	TRBJ1-1	NA	CASSPGTASHEAFF	TGTGCCAGCAGCCCCGGGACGGCGAGCCACGAAGCTTTCTTT
TRBV7-9	NA	TRBJ2-1	NA	CASSYEGNEQFF	TGTGCCAGCAGTTACGAGGGGAATGAGCAGTTCTTC
TRBV6-2/TRBV6-3	NA	TRBJ2-1	TRBD2	CASSFPTSGGHYNEQFF	TGTGCCAGCAGTTTCCCGACTAGCGGGGGCCACTACAATGAGCAGTTCTTC
TRBV27	few	TRBJ2-2	NA	CASGLPGELFF	TGTGCCAGCGGACTCCCCGGGGAGCTGTTTTTT
TRBV7-8	many	TRBJ2-5	TRBD1	CASSWPRQGGAETQYF	TGTGCCAGCAGCTGGCCGCGACAGGGGGGCGCAGAGACCCAGTACTTC
TRBV20-1	few	TRBJ2-1	NA	CSARDVRYEQFF	TGCAGTGCTAGGGACGTCCGTTATGAGCAGTTCTTC
TRBV9	few	TRBJ2-2	TRBD2	CASSVSGGANTGELFF	TGTGCCAGCAGCGTTAGCGGGGGGGCGAACACCGGGGAGCTGTTTTTT
TRBV6-2/TRBV6-3	NA	TRBJ1-2	NA	CASSSRGYTF	TGTGCCAGCAGTTCGAGAGGCTACACCTTC
TRBV14	few	TRBJ2-1	TRBD1	CASSQGTGFLGSYNEQFF	TGTGCCAGCAGCCAAGGGACAGGGTTCCTTGGCTCCTACAATGAGCAGTTCTTC
TRBV6-2/TRBV6-3	NA	TRBJ2-2	TRBD2	CASSYSRPAGGPDTGELFF	TGTGCCAGCAGTTACTCGAGGCCAGCGGGGGGGCCGGACACCGGGGAGCTGTTTTTT
TRBV7-9	NA	TRBJ2-3	NA	CASSLDRTYTDTQYF	TGTGCCAGCAGCTTGGACCGAACATACACAGATACGCAGTATTTT